This is a list of T cell receptor beta chains from one sample in a study of cytomegalovirus exposure and HLA in healthy donors. Produced via immunoSEQ multiplex PCR; TCRdb's table is partial and in-frame only. In the table there are more than 150,000 clones, about 82% of which are singletons. The source material was PBMCs. Receptors originate from a woman in her twenties or thirties in good health and CMV-seronegative. Each CDR3 is given with its conserved first and last residue. The order of the fields is D gene, V gene, clone size, J gene, CDR3 DNA, CDR3 protein. D genes are given only for firm matches. The size of a clone is reported for some rows only, either as once, few or many, or as a class for expanded clones.

>TRBD2|TRBV5-1|.|TRBJ2-1
TGCGCCAGCAGCTTGGCCCAGCGGGGGCCCACCTACAATGAGCAGTTCTTC
CASSLAQRGPTYNEQFF
>.|TRBV6-1|once|TRBJ2-2
TGTGCCAGCAACCTGGACAGCCCGAACACCGGGGAGCTGTTTTTT
CASNLDSPNTGELFF
>.|TRBV7-8|.|TRBJ1-1
TGTGCCAGCAGCTTAGCCCCTGGCGTAGCCCCTGAAGCTTTCTTT
CASSLAPGVAPEAFF
>.|TRBV18|.|TRBJ1-5
TGTGCCAGCTCACCACCGTACGCGTTGGGTCAGGGTCAGCCCCAGCATTTT
CASSPPYALGQGQPQHF
>.|TRBV6-4|.|TRBJ1-1
TGTGCCAGCAGTGACTCCGGGGGAAGAGAAAGTACTGAAGCTTTCTTT
CASSDSGGRESTEAFF
>.|TRBV7-9|.|TRBJ2-2
TGTGCCAGCAGCTTAGGCCTAGGGGGTGCCACCGGGGAGCTGTTTTTT
CASSLGLGGATGELFF
>TRBD1|TRBV6-6|.|TRBJ1-6
TGTGCCAGCGGACGACAGGGTAATAATTCACCCCTCCACTTT
CASGRQGNNSPLHF
>.|TRBV2|.|TRBJ1-3
TGTGCCAGCAGCCCTGGACAGTTCTCTGGAAACACCATATATTTT
CASSPGQFSGNTIYF
>TRBD2|TRBV7-2|.|TRBJ2-1
TGTGCCAGCAGCCCCTTAGCGGGGGGCTTCGGTGAGCAGTTCTTC
CASSPLAGGFGEQFF
>.|TRBV12-5|.|TRBJ2-7
TGTGCTAGTGCCCGCAGGGGCTACGAGCAGTACTTC
CASARRGYEQYF
>.|TRBV4-2|.|TRBJ2-7
TGTGCCAGCAGCCAAGCTAAACACGAGCAGTACTTC
CASSQAKHEQYF
>TRBD2|TRBV5-1|.|TRBJ2-3
TGCGCCAGCAGCTTGAGGACTAGCGGGGGGATCACAGATACGCAGTATTTT
CASSLRTSGGITDTQYF
>TRBD2|TRBV9|.|TRBJ2-1
TGTGCCAGCAGCGTAGGACTAGCGGGGGGGCGGAATTACAATGAGCAGTTCTTC
CASSVGLAGGRNYNEQFF
>TRBD2|TRBV7-2|once|TRBJ2-5
TGTGCCAGCAGCTCCCGACGTTTTGAACTAGCGGGGGAATCGTACTTC
CASSSRRFELAGESYF
>TRBD1|TRBV5-1|.|TRBJ2-3
TGCGCCAGCGCAACAGGGGGCGCAGATACGCAGTATTTT
CASATGGADTQYF
>.|TRBV18|.|TRBJ1-2
TGTGCCAGCTCACCATCTCGGCAGGGGATCGATGGCTACACCTTC
CASSPSRQGIDGYTF